This TCR beta chain emerged from a study of blood T cells in healthy people across ages. Points from the study as a whole: Roughly linear declines in TCR beta diversity per million T cells occurred with age.

The authors ran a second PCR of about 6 to 11 cycles using a sample-barcoded 5' primer and a J-beta primer mix. TCRdb analysed the 5' RACE reads with MiXCR anew, one entry per CDR3 protein. The data contain about 730,000 distinct CDR3 sequences, roughly two fifths of them seen just once; the ten biggest clones take up 20%. Trimming removed 0 bases at V and 4 bases at J, with 15 bases between. There are 16 residues in the CDR3. Germline-derived CDR1 and CDR2 are LGHNA and YSLEER. This clonotype has at least ten counts. Antigen specificity is unknown. This sequence originates from a woman aged 55-69 years in good health. The V and J genes are TRBV4-3 and TRBJ2-5; a possible D gene is TRBD2 (5 bases). The sequenced material came from blood. Here the CDR3 reads CASSQDGVGGLETQYF. CDR3 sequence (DNA): TGCGCCAGCAGCCAAGATGGGGTAGGCGGACTAGAGACCCAGTACTTC.